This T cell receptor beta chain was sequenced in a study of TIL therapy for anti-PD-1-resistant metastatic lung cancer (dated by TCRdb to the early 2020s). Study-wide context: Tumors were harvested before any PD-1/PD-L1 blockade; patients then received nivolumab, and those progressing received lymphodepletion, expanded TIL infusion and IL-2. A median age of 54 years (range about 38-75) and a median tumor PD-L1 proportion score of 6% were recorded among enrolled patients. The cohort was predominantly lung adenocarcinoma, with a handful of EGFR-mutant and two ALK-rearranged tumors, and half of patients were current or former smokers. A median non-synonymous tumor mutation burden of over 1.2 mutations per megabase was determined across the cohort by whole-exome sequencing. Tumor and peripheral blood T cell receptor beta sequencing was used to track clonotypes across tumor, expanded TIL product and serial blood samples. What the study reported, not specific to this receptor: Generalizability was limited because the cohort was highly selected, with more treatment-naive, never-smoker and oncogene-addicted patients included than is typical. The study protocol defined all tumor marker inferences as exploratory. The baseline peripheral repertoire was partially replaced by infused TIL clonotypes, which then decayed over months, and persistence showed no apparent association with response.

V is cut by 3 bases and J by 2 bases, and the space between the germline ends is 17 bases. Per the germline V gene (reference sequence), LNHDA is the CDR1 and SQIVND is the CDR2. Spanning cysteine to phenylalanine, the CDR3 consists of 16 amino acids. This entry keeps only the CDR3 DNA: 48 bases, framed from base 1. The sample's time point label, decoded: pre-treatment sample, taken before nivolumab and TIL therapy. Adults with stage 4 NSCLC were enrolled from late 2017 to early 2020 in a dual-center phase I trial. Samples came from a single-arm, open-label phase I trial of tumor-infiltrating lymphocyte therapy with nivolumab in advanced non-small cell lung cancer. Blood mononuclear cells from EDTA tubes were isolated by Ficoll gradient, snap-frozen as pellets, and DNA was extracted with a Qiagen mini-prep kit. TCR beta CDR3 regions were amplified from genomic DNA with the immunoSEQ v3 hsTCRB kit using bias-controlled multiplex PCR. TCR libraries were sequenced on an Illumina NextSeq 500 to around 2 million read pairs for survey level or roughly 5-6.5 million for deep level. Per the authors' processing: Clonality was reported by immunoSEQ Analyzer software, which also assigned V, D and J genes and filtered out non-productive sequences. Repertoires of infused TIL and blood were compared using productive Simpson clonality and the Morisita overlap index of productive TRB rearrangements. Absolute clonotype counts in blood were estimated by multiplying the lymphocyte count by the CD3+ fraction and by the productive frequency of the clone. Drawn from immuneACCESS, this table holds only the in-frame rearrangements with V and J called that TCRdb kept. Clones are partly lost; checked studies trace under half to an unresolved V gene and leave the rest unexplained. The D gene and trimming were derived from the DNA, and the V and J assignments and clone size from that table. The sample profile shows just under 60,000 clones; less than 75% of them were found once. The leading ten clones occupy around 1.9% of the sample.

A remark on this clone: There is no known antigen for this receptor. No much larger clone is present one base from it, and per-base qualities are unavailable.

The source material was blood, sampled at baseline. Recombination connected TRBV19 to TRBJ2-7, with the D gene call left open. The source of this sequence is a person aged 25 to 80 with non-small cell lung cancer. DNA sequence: TGTGCCAGTAGTATCCCATTCGTAAGGTTCACCTACGAGCAGTACTTC. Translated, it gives CASSIPFVRFTYEQYF.